The 21 T cell receptor beta chains in this list originate from one sample, sequenced in a study of CD8+ T cells in alopecia areata. Sequencing used cDNA as its template, made by extracting RNA and reverse transcribing it. The data were produced by immunoSEQ multiplex PCR, yet TCRdb's version contains in-frame clones alone and is incomplete. The table lists 190,000 or so clones, 58% of them singletons, with 4.5% to 6% in the top ten. Treatment given: oral pan-JAK inhibitor, 5-10 mg twice daily. Sequenced material: CD4+ T cells sorted from blood, taken at week 24, from a patient treated with tofacitinib. The receptors were gathered from a human donor with alopecia areata.

V is TRBV7-2 and J is TRBJ2-1, with D perhaps TRBD1 (5 bases). CDR1 is SGHTA and CDR2 is FQGNSA in the germline V gene. This CDR3 spans 14 amino acids. With 4 bases removed from V and 4 bases from J, the gap between germline ends came to 11 bases. The CDR3 loop reads CASSSTGEYNEQFF. DNA of the CDR3: TGTGCCAGCAGCTCCACAGGAGAATACAATGAGCAGTTCTTC.

The chain has TRBV2 and TRBJ1-5, with a possible D match to TRBD1 (5 bases). The V end was cut by 3 bases, the J end by 7 bases, with 16 bases between. Germline assignment: CDR1 SNHLY and CDR2 FYNNEI. This CDR3 has 15 residues. The CDR3, as DNA: TGTGCCAGCAGTGACTCCCGGGTGAGGGGACAGCCCCAGCATTTT. It specifies CASSDSRVRGQPQHF.

This clone has only one observation. The chain employs TRBV5-1 and TRBJ2-5; the D is unclear. Germline values: CDR1 SGHRS, CDR2 YFSETQ. V was shortened by 0 bases and J by 0 bases, with 12 bases between the two germline ends. The CDR3 has 16 residues. CDR3 DNA sequence: TGCGCCAGCAGCTTGGCCCCAAGCGCTAACCAAGAGACCCAGTACTTC. Its translation: CASSLAPSANQETQYF.

V usage is TRBV4-3 and J usage is TRBJ2-7; 7 bases agree with TRBD2. Per the germline V gene, CDR1 is LGHNA and CDR2 is YSLEER. After removal of 0 bases from V and 1 base from J, the junction contained 3 bases not matched to a gene. This CDR3 has 15 residues. The CDR3 region is CASSQEREWSYEQYF. The CDR3 region has the DNA TGCGCCAGCAGCCAAGAGCGGGAGTGGTCCTACGAGCAGTACTTC.

The genes are TRBV11-2 and TRBJ2-5; 12 positions agree with TRBD2. Germline V lookup: CDR1 SGHAT, CDR2 FQNNGV. V shed 5 bases, J shed 3 bases, and the junction held 7 bases outside the gene matches. This CDR3 has 16 amino acids. CDR3 bases: TGTGCCAGCAGCCCATTGACTAGCGGGGGAAAAGAGACCCAGTACTTC. It codes for CASSPLTSGGKETQYF.

V is TRBV7-2 and J is TRBJ2-1; tentative D call: TRBD2 (6 bases). Germline V gives CDR1 SGHTA, CDR2 FQGNSA. The V gene lost 2 bases and the J gene lost 9 bases, with 14 bases spanning the gap. The CDR3 is made up of 14 amino acids. The CDR3: CASSLTAGLGEQFF. For the CDR3, the DNA is TGTGCCAGCAGCTTAACAGCGGGCCTCGGTGAGCAGTTCTTC.

The chain couples TRBV4-1 to TRBJ2-2, with D uncertain. There are 17 residues in the CDR3. V dropped 4 bases and J dropped 6 bases, with 21 bases sitting between them. Germline V gene data show CDR1 as MGHRA and CDR2 as YSYEKL. The CDR3 here is CASSLNNWRRTPGELFF. The CDR3 DNA is TGCGCCAGCAGCCTCAATAATTGGCGAAGGACCCCCGGGGAGCTGTTTTTT.

The chain is built from TRBV4-2 and TRBJ2-5; 11 bases are a match to TRBD1. The CDR3 spans 18 residues. The V segment lost 1 base and the J segment 5 bases; nucleotides outside the gene matches: 12. Per germline, CDR1 LGHNA and CDR2 YNFKEQ. CDR3 coding DNA: TGTGCCAGCAGCCAAGTTTCCTCGGGGACAGGGGGGGAGGAGACCCAGTACTTC. This encodes CASSQVSSGTGGEETQYF.

This clone was seen only a few times. The chain has TRBV7-2 and TRBJ2-7, with D possibly being TRBD2 (7 bases). This CDR3 is 14 amino acids long. V lost 0 bases to trimming and J lost 6 bases, with 12 bases between them. Per the germline V gene, CDR1 is SGHTA and CDR2 is FQGNSA. CDR3 in amino acids: CASSLAGGPVEQYF. CDR3 in DNA: TGTGCCAGCAGCTTAGCGGGGGGGCCCGTCGAGCAGTACTTC.

The V gene is TRBV9, the J gene TRBJ2-1, with 11 bases aligning to TRBD2. Germline V gives CDR1 SGDLS, CDR2 YYNGEE. The CDR3 runs to 16 residues. J was trimmed by 4 bases and V by 8 bases; bases with no gene match: 11. In DNA, the CDR3 is TGTGCCAGTGGACGGGATAGCGGGAGGGGTTACAATGAGCAGTTCTTC. Protein sequence: CASGRDSGRGYNEQFF.

V usage is TRBV6-5 and J usage is TRBJ1-2; D is possibly TRBD1 (5 bases). V dropped 7 bases and J dropped 5 bases, with 17 bases sitting between them. Germline V gives CDR1 MNHEY, CDR2 SVGAGI. The CDR3 loop spans 14 amino acids. The CDR3, as DNA: TGTGCCAGCACCCCGGGGGACTACCCGTATGGCTACACCTTC. Amino acid sequence: CASTPGDYPYGYTF.

This clone was counted between two and nine times. This rearrangement joins TRBV29-1 to TRBJ2-5; TRBD2 matches 9 bases. The DNA end is more similar to TRBJ2-7, so the J call may be wrong. CDR1 and CDR2 from the germline V gene are SQVTM and ANQGSEA. This CDR3 contains 15 residues. The DNA of the CDR3 is TGCAGCGCCGCCGGTCTAGCGGGACACGACTACGAGCAGTACTTC. This sequence encodes CSAAGLAGHDYEQYF.

CDR3 sequence (DNA): TGCGCCAGCAGCTCCAGCGGGGGGGCTGGGCAGTACTTC. Translating it yields CASSSSGGAGQYF. The V gene is TRBV5-1, the J gene TRBJ2-7; TRBD2 agrees at 10 bases. After removal of 3 bases from V and 9 bases from J, the junction contained 6 bases not matched to a gene. From germline, CDR1 is SGHRS and CDR2 YFSETQ. This CDR3 comprises 13 residues.

The V call is TRBV12-5, the J call TRBJ2-2; D is ambiguous. V lost 4 bases to trimming and J lost 6 bases, with 9 bases between them. CDR3 length equals 13 residues. Germline CDR1 and CDR2: LGHNT and FRNRAP. CDR3 amino acids: CASGSLKAGELFF. In nucleotides, the CDR3 is TGTGCTAGTGGTTCCCTAAAGGCCGGGGAGCTGTTTTTT. The variable domain in full, with the rest retrieved from reference TRBV12-5 and TRBJ2-2, is DARVTQTPRHKVTEMGQEVTMRCQPILGHNTVFWYRQTMMQGLELLAYFRNRAPLDDSGMPKDRFSAEMPDATLATLKIQPSEPRDSAVYFCASGSLKAGELFFGEGSRLTVL.

The gene calls are TRBV7-9 and TRBJ2-5; D uncertain. CDR3 length: 13 residues. Trimming stripped 5 bases from V and 1 base from J, with 8 bases between. In germline, CDR1 is SEHNR, CDR2 FQNEAQ (reference sequence). The CDR3: CASSLDTQETQYF. For the CDR3, the DNA is TGTGCCAGCAGCCTTGACACCCAAGAGACCCAGTACTTC.

The chain is built from TRBV27 and TRBJ2-7; D might be TRBD2 (5 bases). Trimming took off 5 bases at V and 7 bases at J, with 18 bases between the two ends. Germline V gene data show CDR1 as MNHEY and CDR2 as SMNVEV (reference sequence). The CDR3 is 14 amino acids. Here the CDR3 reads CASSPGLPLREQYF. The CDR3 DNA sequence: TGTGCCAGCAGTCCCGGACTCCCCCTACGGGAGCAGTACTTC.

The chain carries TRBV6-6 and TRBJ1-2, with no clear D. The CDR3 contains 13 residues. Between the trimmed V and J ends, which lost 5 bases and 4 bases, there was a span of 11 bases. Germline values: CDR1 MNHNY, CDR2 SVGAGI (reference sequence). The CDR3 sequence: CASSAVVAYGYTF. The DNA for the CDR3 is TGTGCCAGCAGTGCGGTGGTGGCCTATGGCTACACCTTC.

This clone was counted between two and nine times. This chain connects TRBV2 to TRBJ2-5; TRBD2 might be the D (6 bases). The CDR3 is made up of 14 amino acids. Trimming removed 6 bases at V and 5 bases at J, with 16 bases between. Germline V gives CDR1 SNHLY, CDR2 FYNNEI. This CDR3 is CASSLGLQVETQYF. DNA of the CDR3: TGTGCCAGCAGCCTAGGACTACAAGTGGAGACCCAGTACTTC.

This chain joins TRBV29-1 and TRBJ2-7, with 9 positions matching TRBD1. The trim removed 3 bases at V and 3 bases at J, leaving 6 bases unmatched. This CDR3 has 14 amino acids. Germline lookup yields CDR1 SQVTM and CDR2 ANQGSEA. CDR3 coding DNA: TGCAGCGTTGACCTACAGGGGGCAAACTACGAGCAGTACTTC. It specifies CSVDLQGANYEQYF.

This chain uses TRBV29-1 with TRBJ2-3; TRBD2 aligns across 7 bases. The CDR3 extends over 14 amino acids. Germline V CDR1 and CDR2: SQVTM, ANQGSEA. After removal of 4 bases from V and 6 bases from J, the junction contained 10 bases not matched to a gene. DNA of the CDR3: TGCAGCGTTGGGGACTATGGGACGGGGGATACGCAGTATTTT. Translating it yields CSVGDYGTGDTQYF.

This chain connects TRBV4-1 to TRBJ2-1; 7 nucleotides line up with TRBD2. CDR1 MGHRA and CDR2 YSYEKL come from the germline V gene. This CDR3 comprises 16 residues. Trimming took 0 bases from V and 4 from J; bases not matched to a gene: 6. CDR3 nucleotides: TGCGCCAGCAGCCAAGATAGAGGGGAGGGGTACAATGAGCAGTTCTTC. Its protein is CASSQDRGEGYNEQFF.